Below are 32 T cell receptor beta chains sequenced from a single sample in a study of T cell responses to AZD1222 COVID-19 vaccine. TCRdb's copy holds only in-frame clones and misses some; the assay was immunoSEQ multiplex PCR. The sample consists of about 96,000 clones, about nine tenths of them appearing once. The sample consisted of peripheral blood, taken on day 0 of AZD1222 vaccination. Receptors were obtained from an adult in good health.

V and J are TRBV18 and TRBJ1-1; D not resolved. CDR1 and CDR2 (germline): KGHSH, LQKENI. CDR3 length: 13 residues. Deletions cut 2 bases from V and 5 bases from J, with 9 bases between. CDR3 DNA sequence: TGTGCCAGCTCACCAAATTCGGGTACTGAAGCTTTCTTT. Residues: CASSPNSGTEAFF.

The V gene is TRBV20-1, the J gene TRBJ2-3; D might be TRBD2 (5 bases). Looked up from germline, CDR1 is DFQATT and CDR2 is SNEGSKA (reference sequence). CDR3 length: 13 residues. Trimming removed 3 bases from V and 2 bases from J, with 9 bases in between. CDR3 sequence: CSASSGFTDTQYF. The DNA of the CDR3 is TGCAGTGCTAGTTCGGGGTTCACAGATACGCAGTATTTT.

This clone has only a few counts. The rearrangement uses TRBV27 and TRBJ1-2, with D possibly being TRBD1 (5 bases). The CDR3 runs to 13 residues. Germline V gene lookup returns CDR1 MNHEY and CDR2 SMNVEV (reference sequence). V lost 2 bases and J 7 bases, leaving 11 bases between the germline ends. CDR3 protein: CASSLRGIGGYTF. CDR3 in DNA: TGTGCCAGCAGTTTAAGGGGAATTGGTGGCTACACCTTC.

As regards this clone: The same CDR3 arises from other DNA sequences in this sample as well. This chain joins TRBV11-3 and TRBJ2-1, with 7 positions matching TRBD1. Germline V gives CDR1 SGHNT, CDR2 YENEEA. The CDR3 covers 12 residues. The trim removed 4 bases at V and 7 bases at J, leaving 1 base unmatched. In nucleotides, the CDR3 is TGTGCCAGCAGCTCACAGGGGAATGAGCAGTTCTTC. Translating it yields CASSSQGNEQFF.

The chain uses TRBV7-8 and TRBJ1-6; 8 bases are a match to TRBD1. CDR3 length equals 15 residues. Germline CDR1 is SGHVS and CDR2 is FQNEAQ. The J segment lost 10 bases and the V segment lost 4 bases, leaving 9 bases of the junction unmatched. CDR3 sequence reads: CASSSWGQAESPLHF. The DNA for the CDR3 is TGTGCCAGCAGCTCCTGGGGACAGGCCGAATCACCCCTCCACTTT.

This chain joins TRBV28 and TRBJ2-5; D is ambiguous. Germline CDR1 reads MDHEN; CDR2 reads SYDVKM. V gave up 6 bases and J gave up 5 bases, with 19 bases separating them. The CDR3 totals 15 residues. The CDR3 region is CASSPRLRHSETQYF. In DNA form, the CDR3 reads TGTGCCAGCAGCCCGCGCCTCCGACACTCGGAGACCCAGTACTTC.

The rearrangement joins TRBV10-1 to TRBJ1-1; weak D call: TRBD1 (6 bases). Germline CDR1 WNHNN, CDR2 SYGVQD (reference sequence). V lost 5 bases, J lost 7 bases, and 14 bases lay in between. The CDR3 length is 13 residues. CDR3 region: CASSRWTVSEAFF. In DNA, the CDR3 is TGCGCCAGCAGTCGATGGACAGTGAGTGAAGCTTTCTTT.

The genes are TRBV19 and TRBJ1-5, with D unresolved. V lost 5 bases and J lost 0, with 14 bases in between. The germline CDR1 and CDR2 sequences are LNHDA and SQIVND (reference sequence). CDR3 length: 16 residues. CDR3 sequence: CASSQGRRLSNQPQHF. CDR3 nucleotides: TGTGCCAGTAGTCAAGGAAGGCGTCTTAGCAATCAGCCCCAGCATTTT.

The chain combines TRBV5-4 with TRBJ1-1; no clear D. In germline, CDR1 is SGHNT, CDR2 YYREEE (reference sequence). The CDR3 is 14 residues long. The germline V and J ends were trimmed by 2 bases and 3 bases, with 11 bases remaining between them. The CDR3 sequence: CASSFRQVDTEAFF. In DNA, the CDR3 is TGTGCCAGCAGCTTCCGGCAGGTCGACACTGAAGCTTTCTTT.

This clone turned up a few times. The rearrangement links TRBV6-2 or TRBV6-3 to TRBJ2-3, with D tentatively TRBD1 (6 bases). Germline V gene data show CDR1 as MNHEY and CDR2 as SVGEGT. The V end was cut by 1 base, the J end by 1 base, with 15 bases between. There are 17 residues in the CDR3. The CDR3 DNA is TGTGCCAGCAGTTACTGGAGTAGGGGGAGTGGCACAGATACGCAGTATTTT. Translation gives CASSYWSRGSGTDTQYF.

This clone was observed a few times. This chain connects TRBV5-1 to TRBJ1-2, with D unresolved. The CDR3 is made up of 13 amino acids. V lost 4 bases to trimming and J lost 4 bases, with 11 bases between them. Germline-derived CDR1 and CDR2 are SGHRS and YFSETQ. CDR3 sequence (DNA): TGCGCCAGCAGCCTGACGGCTCTCTATGGCTACACCTTC. Translation gives CASSLTALYGYTF.

The chain couples TRBV21-1 to TRBJ1-1; no DNA check was done on the table's D call, TRBD1. TRBV21-1 is classified as a pseudogene. The CDR3 contains 17 residues. CDR3 residues: CASSKLGRIIMNTEAFF. In nucleotides, the CDR3 is TGTGCCAGCAGCAAATTGGGCAGAATTATAATGAACACTGAAGCTTTCTTT.

The rearrangement links TRBV19 to TRBJ1-1, with 8 nucleotides matching TRBD1. V shed 1 base, J shed 2 bases, and the junction held 3 bases outside the gene matches. CDR1 LNHDA and CDR2 SQIVND come from the germline V gene (reference sequence). CDR3 size: 15 residues. The CDR3 loop reads CASSIGTGTNTEAFF. CDR3 coding DNA: TGTGCCAGTAGTATAGGGACAGGGACCAACACTGAAGCTTTCTTT.

The CDR3 DNA reads TGTGCCAGCAGCTTATTGAGGGGAACCGGGGAGCTGTTTTTT. This encodes CASSLLRGTGELFF. The rearrangement links TRBV11-1 to TRBJ2-2; D possibly matches TRBD1 or TRBD2 (5 bases each). The CDR3 sequence is 14 residues long. Germline-derived CDR1 and CDR2 are SGHAT and FQDESV (reference sequence). Trimming cost V 2 bases and J 5 bases, with 9 bases left between them.

The V and J genes are TRBV2 and TRBJ2-2; 8 bases are a match to TRBD1. This CDR3 comprises 16 residues. Germline V CDR1 and CDR2: SNHLY, FYNNEI. Unmatched junction bases numbered 5, after V lost 5 bases and J lost 0 bases. CDR3 DNA sequence: TGTGCCAGCAGTCGTACAGGGGGTACGAACACCGGGGAGCTGTTTTTT. Protein product: CASSRTGGTNTGELFF.

CDR3 sequence reads: CASSLDGTDTQYF. CDR3 DNA sequence: TGTGCCAGCAGCTTAGATGGCACAGATACGCAGTATTTT. This rearrangement joins TRBV7-2 to TRBJ2-3; unclear D gene. V was cut by 1 base and J by 1 base, with 3 bases left in between. The CDR3 spans 13 residues. Germline V CDR1 and CDR2: SGHTA, FQGNSA.

This sequence joins TRBV5-1 and TRBJ2-6; D remains ambiguous. Per the germline V gene, CDR1 is SGHRS and CDR2 is YFSETQ. The V end lost 0 bases, the J end lost 0 bases, and 4 bases lay between the germline ends. The CDR3 extends over 15 amino acids. The CDR3 DNA is TGCGCCAGCAGCTTGGAGGTCTCTGGGGCCAACGTCCTGACTTTC. It specifies CASSLEVSGANVLTF.

This clone was seen a few times. The chain recombines TRBV7-6 with TRBJ2-3; D possibly matches TRBD1 or TRBD2 (5 bases each). Germline values: CDR1 SGHVS, CDR2 FNYEAQ. The CDR3 loop spans 14 amino acids. V was clipped by 5 bases and J by 4 bases, with 13 bases between them. CDR3: CASSKAGSADTQYF. The CDR3 DNA is TGTGCCAGCAGCAAAGCAGGGAGTGCAGATACGCAGTATTTT.

This chain connects TRBV2 to TRBJ2-3; the D gene is possibly TRBD1 (6 bases). This CDR3 contains 13 residues. Germline V CDR1 and CDR2: SNHLY, FYNNEI. V dropped 7 bases and J dropped 1 base, with 9 bases sitting between them. For the CDR3, the DNA is TGTGCCAGCACAGGGGAACGCACAGATACGCAGTATTTT. As protein: CASTGERTDTQYF.

The chain is built from TRBV3-1 (or the pseudogene TRBV3-2) and TRBJ1-6; no clear D. There are 13 residues in the CDR3. CDR1 and CDR2 (germline): LGHDT, YNNKEL (reference sequence). V was pared by 4 bases and J by 10 bases, with 11 bases between. The CDR3 loop is CASSPMVESPLHF. CDR3 DNA: TGTGCCAGCAGCCCGATGGTAGAATCACCCCTCCACTTT.

V usage is TRBV19 and J usage is TRBJ2-5, with 7 bases fitting TRBD2. The CDR3 contains 15 residues. CDR1 is LNHDA, CDR2 SQIVND, per germline (reference sequence). With 1 base clipped from V and 4 bases from J, the junction kept 6 bases outside the gene matches. CDR3 DNA sequence: TGTGCCAGTAGTATAGGGGGGGGACTTGCAGAGACCCAGTACTTC. This gives the protein CASSIGGGLAETQYF.

V is TRBV27 and J is TRBJ2-5; D not resolved. V gave up 0 bases and J gave up 2 bases, with 4 bases separating them. The length of the CDR3 is 13 residues. Per germline, CDR1 MNHEY and CDR2 SMNVEV (reference sequence). The DNA for the CDR3 is TGTGCCAGCAGTTTATCAGGGCAAGAGACCCAGTACTTC. Its translation: CASSLSGQETQYF.

The V gene is TRBV7-9, the J gene TRBJ2-5, with D possibly being TRBD1 or TRBD2 (6 bases each). The CDR3 is 15 residues long. The ends were cut back, 8 bases at V and 2 bases at J, with 18 bases in the middle. Germline V lookup: CDR1 SEHNR, CDR2 FQNEAQ (reference sequence). In DNA form, the CDR3 reads TGTGCCAGCGCCTTGGGGGGCGCAGGACAAGAGACCCAGTACTTC. Translating it yields CASALGGAGQETQYF.

The chain employs TRBV4-3 and TRBJ1-2, with D uncertain. V gave up 4 bases and J gave up 7 bases, with 13 bases separating them. The germline V gene has CDR1 LGHNA and CDR2 YSLEER. The CDR3 is 13 amino acids. The CDR3 DNA reads TGCGCCAGCAGCCTGGGCAGCGCCGGTGGCTACACCTTC. Translated, it gives CASSLGSAGGYTF.

Here the CDR3 DNA reads TGCGCCAGCAGCTTGGGCTTCCGGGACAGTTCACCCTATGGCTACACCTTC. This gives the protein CASSLGFRDSSPYGYTF. The chain uses TRBV5-1 and TRBJ1-2; 7 nucleotides agree with TRBD1. After removal of 0 bases from V and 4 bases from J, the junction contained 12 bases not matched to a gene. Germline CDR1 and CDR2: SGHRS and YFSETQ. The CDR3 covers 17 residues.

This sequence joins TRBV29-1 and TRBJ2-7, with 7 bases aligning to TRBD1. The CDR3 runs to 15 residues. The V and J ends lost 3 bases and 0 bases, in that order; junction bases with no gene match: 8. Germline loops: CDR1 SQVTM, CDR2 ANQGSEA. The CDR3 DNA reads as TGCAGCGTTGAGTTGATACAGGGGACCTCCTACGAGCAGTACTTC. Protein sequence: CSVELIQGTSYEQYF.

This sequence joins TRBV7-2 and TRBJ1-4, with 9 bases aligning to TRBD1. Trimming at V came to 5 bases and at J to 7 bases, leaving 8 bases not matched to a gene. The germline V gene has CDR1 SGHTA and CDR2 FQGNSA. The CDR3 is 15 amino acids. In nucleotides, the CDR3 is TGTGCCAGCAGCCCCAGGACAGGGGATGTTGAAAAACTGTTTTTT. It encodes CASSPRTGDVEKLFF.

This chain uses TRBV6-5 with TRBJ2-2, with a possible D match to TRBD1 (6 bases). CDR1 is MNHEY and CDR2 is SVGAGI in the germline V gene. Trimming pared 4 bases from V and 3 bases from J, leaving 15 bases between. This CDR3 comprises 16 residues. The DNA for the CDR3 is TGTGCCAGCAGTTGGGGAGCGGACAGTCACACCGGGGAGCTGTTTTTT. It yields the protein CASSWGADSHTGELFF.

This clone has just a few counts. V and J are TRBV29-1 and TRBJ2-2; D gene ambiguous. This CDR3 is 11 amino acids long. Between the trimmed V and J ends, which lost 3 bases and 3 bases, there was a span of 2 bases. The germline gives CDR1 SQVTM, CDR2 ANQGSEA. This CDR3 reads CSVEDTGELFF. CDR3 bases: TGCAGCGTTGAGGACACCGGGGAGCTGTTTTTT.

The chain couples TRBV5-3 to TRBJ1-5; D not certain. TRBV5-3 is reported as an ORF; its role is uncertain. CDR3 length: 12 amino acids. Trimming cost V 0 bases and J 5 bases, with 3 bases left between them. The CDR3: CARSLGDQPQHF. The CDR3 nucleotides read TGTGCCAGAAGCTTGGGCGATCAGCCCCAGCATTTT.

The CDR3 DNA reads TGTGCCAGCAGCGCAGGGACAGGTACCTACAATGAGCAGTTCTTC. Residues: CASSAGTGTYNEQFF. This rearrangement joins TRBV9 to TRBJ2-1; 8 bases agree with TRBD1. Germline CDR1 SGDLS, CDR2 YYNGEE. This CDR3 spans 15 amino acids. With 3 bases clipped from V and 2 bases from J, the junction kept 4 bases outside the gene matches.

J is TRBJ2-3 and V is TRBV7-2; tentatively, D is TRBD1 or TRBD2 (5 bases each). This CDR3 is 14 amino acids long. Between the trimmed V and J ends, which lost 8 bases and 2 bases, there was a span of 14 bases. Germline CDR1 SGHTA, CDR2 FQGNSA. The CDR3 region has the DNA TGTGCCAGCCGTTCCGTCGGGGCCACAGATACGCAGTATTTT. Its translation is CASRSVGATDTQYF.